This T cell receptor beta chain was sequenced for a study of regulatory T cells in long-lasting Graves disease. This clonotype was seen ten or more times. Time point specified: newly diagnosed GD, antithyroid drugs for less than 3 months. Isolated PBMC RNA provided the starting material for the TCR library. The TCR beta library used iRepertoire HTBI primers with Arm-PCR amplification of CDR3. TCRdb independently ran MiXCR on the multiplex PCR reads; one entry per CDR3 protein. Of about 560,000 distinct CDR3 sequences in the sample, 15% to 20% were seen once. The germline V gene encodes CDR1 SQVTM and CDR2 ANQGSEA. With V trimmed by 4 bases and J by 0 bases, 6 bases remained unmatched. This CDR3 has 15 amino acids. This sample also appeared in a second study, on T cells in Graves' hyperthyroidism and ophthalmopathy. That paper notes: During a first-round RT-PCR of the TCR CDR3, the HTBI primer set was used.

The sequence derives from a man in his late teens or twenties with Graves disease. The chain has TRBV29-1 and TRBJ2-3; 8 bases fit TRBD2. This specimen consisted of peripheral blood mononuclear cells (PBMCs), obtained at new diagnosis, from a patient treated with antithyroid drugs. DNA for the CDR3: TGCAGCGTTGTTAGTGCTAGCGGGAGCACAGATACGCAGTATTTT. It translates to CSVVSASGSTDTQYF.